This T cell receptor beta chain is drawn from a study of T-cell memory formation after mild COVID-19. 5'RACE with constant-segment primers yielded barcoded, UMI-tagged TCR alpha and TCR beta cDNA libraries. TCRdb processed the 5' RACE reads anew with MiXCR; each CDR3 protein has one entry. The table shows 140,000 to 150,000 distinct CDR3 sequences, with 6% occurring only once. Study-level findings and limits: Whereas later expanders leaned CD4+, clones contracting day 15 to 85 showed a balanced CD4/CD8 makeup. Memory sampled before infection contained some responding clones, suggesting cross-reactive memory joined.

As concerns this clonotype: Its antigen is not known.

The CDR3 runs to 13 residues. Germline-derived CDR1 and CDR2 are PRHDT and FYEKMQ (reference sequence). Trimming at V came to 6 bases and at J to 9 bases, leaving 8 bases not matched to a gene. Source material: PBMCs or a T cell subset sorted from them (not recorded which). The chain recombines TRBV13 with TRBJ1-5; TRBD1 aligns across 7 bases. The TCR sequence derives from an adult woman who had mild COVID-19 (a few samples of this study predate the infection). Cell type and time point are not known. In DNA form, the CDR3 reads TGTGCCAGCAGTTCACAGGGGTTAGGGCCCCAGCATTTT. Protein product: CASSSQGLGPQHF.